This TCR beta chain was identified in a study of blood T cell repertoires in COVID-19. Study context: Researchers got acute and convalescent COVID-19 samples from the United States, Italy and Spain.

This CDR3 spans 14 amino acids. In germline, CDR1 is MGHDK, CDR2 SYGVNS. Unmatched junction bases numbered 5, after V lost 6 bases and J lost 4 bases. Participant-given clinical history determined each cohort assignment. Methods used by the authors: From reference gene primer amplification, estimates of nucleated cell counts were derived. Here immunoSEQ multiplex PCR was the method, and the copy in TCRdb shows in-frame clones only, minus some. V and J calls plus clone size are reproduced from that table; the DNA served to infer D and trimming. The sample includes fewer than 250,000 clones, roughly 79% seen only once; the top ten take just under 9%.

The TCR was taken from a woman between 50 and 59 years old with acute COVID-19. The specimen sequenced was PBMCs or T cells enriched from blood (not recorded which). V usage is TRBV25-1 and J usage is TRBJ2-5, with 10 bases identical to TRBD2. The CDR3 DNA sequence: TGTGCCAGCAGCAGCGGGGGGGCCCGAGAGACCCAGTACTTC. Translation: CASSSGGARETQYF.